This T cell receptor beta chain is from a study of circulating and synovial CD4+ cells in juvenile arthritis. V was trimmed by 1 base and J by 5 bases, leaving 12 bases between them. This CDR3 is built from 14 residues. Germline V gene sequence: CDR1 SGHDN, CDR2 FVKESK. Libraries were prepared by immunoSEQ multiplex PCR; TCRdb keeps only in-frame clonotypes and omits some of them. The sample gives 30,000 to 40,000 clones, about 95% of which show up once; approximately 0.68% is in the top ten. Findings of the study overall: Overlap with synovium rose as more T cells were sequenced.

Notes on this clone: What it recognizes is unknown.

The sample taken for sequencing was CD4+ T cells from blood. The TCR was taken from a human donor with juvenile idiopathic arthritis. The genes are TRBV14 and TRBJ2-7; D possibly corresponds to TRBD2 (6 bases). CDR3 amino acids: CASSQAGVINEQYF. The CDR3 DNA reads TGTGCCAGCAGCCAAGCGGGAGTTATCAACGAGCAGTACTTC.